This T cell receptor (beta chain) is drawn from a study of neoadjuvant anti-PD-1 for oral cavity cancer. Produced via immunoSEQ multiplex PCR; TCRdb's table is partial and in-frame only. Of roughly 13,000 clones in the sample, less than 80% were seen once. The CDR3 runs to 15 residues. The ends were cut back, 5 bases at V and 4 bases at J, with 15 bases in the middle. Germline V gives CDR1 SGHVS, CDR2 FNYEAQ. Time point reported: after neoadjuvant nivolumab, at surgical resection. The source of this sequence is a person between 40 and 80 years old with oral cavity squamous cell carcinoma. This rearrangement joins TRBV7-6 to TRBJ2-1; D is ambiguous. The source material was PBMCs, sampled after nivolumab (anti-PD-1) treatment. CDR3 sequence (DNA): TGTGCCAGCAGCCCCCCTTTAGCTAAGTACAATGAGCAGTTCTTC. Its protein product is CASSPPLAKYNEQFF.